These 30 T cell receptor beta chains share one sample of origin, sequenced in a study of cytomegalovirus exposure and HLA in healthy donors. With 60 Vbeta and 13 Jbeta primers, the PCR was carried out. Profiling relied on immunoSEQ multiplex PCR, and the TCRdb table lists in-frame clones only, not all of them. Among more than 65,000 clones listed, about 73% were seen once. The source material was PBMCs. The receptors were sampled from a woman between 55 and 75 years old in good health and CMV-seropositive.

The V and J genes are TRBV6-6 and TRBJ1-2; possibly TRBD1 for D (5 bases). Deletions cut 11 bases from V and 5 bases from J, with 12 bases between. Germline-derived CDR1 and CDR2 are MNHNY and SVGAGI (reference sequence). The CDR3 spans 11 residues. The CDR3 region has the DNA TGTGCCGGGGGGGAGGGGTATGGCTACACCTTC. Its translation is CAGGEGYGYTF.

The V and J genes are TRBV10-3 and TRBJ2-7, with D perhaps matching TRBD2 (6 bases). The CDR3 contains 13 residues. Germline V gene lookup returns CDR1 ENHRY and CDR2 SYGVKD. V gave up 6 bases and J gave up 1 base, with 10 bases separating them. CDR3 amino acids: CAIRPAGSYEQYF. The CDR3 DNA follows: TGTGCCATCAGGCCCGCGGGGTCCTACGAGCAGTACTTC.

The CDR3 DNA reads TGCGCCAGCAGCCTGGGGGACAGGAGCACAGATACGCAGTATTTT. Translated: CASSLGDRSTDTQYF. The chain joins TRBV5-1 to TRBJ2-3; TRBD1 agrees at 8 bases. Germline trimming cut 4 bases from V and 0 bases from J; bases unmatched to any gene: 4. CDR1 is SGHRS, CDR2 YFSETQ, per germline. CDR3 length: 15 residues. The complete variable domain, with remaining parts taken from reference TRBV5-1 and TRBJ2-3, reads KAGVTQTPRYLIKTRGQQVTLSCSPISGHRSVSWYQQTPGQGLQFLFEYFSETQRNKGNFPGRFSGRQFSNSRSEMNVSTLELGDSALYLCASSLGDRSTDTQYFGPGTRLTVL.

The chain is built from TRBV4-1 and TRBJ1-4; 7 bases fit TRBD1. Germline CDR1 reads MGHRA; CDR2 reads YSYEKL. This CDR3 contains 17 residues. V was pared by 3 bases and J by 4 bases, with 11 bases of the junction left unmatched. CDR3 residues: CASSHTQRGPVNEKLFF. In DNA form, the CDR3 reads TGCGCCAGCAGCCATACCCAAAGGGGGCCTGTTAATGAAAAACTGTTTTTT.

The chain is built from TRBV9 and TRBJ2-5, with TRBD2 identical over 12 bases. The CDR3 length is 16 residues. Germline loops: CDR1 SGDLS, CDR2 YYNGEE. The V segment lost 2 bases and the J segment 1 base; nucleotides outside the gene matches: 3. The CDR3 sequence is CASSVASGGGQETQYF. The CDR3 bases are TGTGCCAGCAGCGTGGCTAGCGGGGGGGGCCAAGAGACCCAGTACTTC.

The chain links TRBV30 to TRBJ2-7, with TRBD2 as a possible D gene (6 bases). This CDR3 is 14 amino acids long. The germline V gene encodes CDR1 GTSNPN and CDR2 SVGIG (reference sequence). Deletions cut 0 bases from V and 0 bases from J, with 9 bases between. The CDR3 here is CAWSVGGSSYEQYF. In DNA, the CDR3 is TGTGCCTGGAGTGTCGGGGGAAGCTCCTACGAGCAGTACTTC.

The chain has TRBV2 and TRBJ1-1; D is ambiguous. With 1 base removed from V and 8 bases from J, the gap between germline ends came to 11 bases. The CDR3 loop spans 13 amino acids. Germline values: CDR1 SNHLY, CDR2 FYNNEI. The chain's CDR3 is CASSEDRHREAFF. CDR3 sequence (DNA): TGTGCCAGCAGTGAAGATCGACACCGGGAAGCTTTCTTT.

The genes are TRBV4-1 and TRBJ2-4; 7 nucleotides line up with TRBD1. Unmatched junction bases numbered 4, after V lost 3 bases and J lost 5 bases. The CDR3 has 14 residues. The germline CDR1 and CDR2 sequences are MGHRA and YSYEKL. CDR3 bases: TGCGCCAGCAGCCAGAGACAGGGACAAAACATTCAGTACTTC. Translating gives CASSQRQGQNIQYF.

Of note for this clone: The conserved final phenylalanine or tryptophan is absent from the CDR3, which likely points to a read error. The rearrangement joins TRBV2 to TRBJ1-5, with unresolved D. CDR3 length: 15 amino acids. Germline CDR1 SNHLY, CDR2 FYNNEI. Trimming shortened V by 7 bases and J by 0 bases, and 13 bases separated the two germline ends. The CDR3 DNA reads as TGTGCCAGCACCCCGGGCCCGACTAGCAATCAGCCCCAGCATGTT. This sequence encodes CASTPGPTSNQPQHV.

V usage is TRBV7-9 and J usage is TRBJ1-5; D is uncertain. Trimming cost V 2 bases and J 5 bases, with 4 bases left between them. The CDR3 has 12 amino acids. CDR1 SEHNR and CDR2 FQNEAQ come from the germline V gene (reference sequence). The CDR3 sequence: CASSLNYQPQHF. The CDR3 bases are TGTGCCAGCAGCTTAAACTATCAGCCCCAGCATTTT.

This chain's CDR3 is CASSSRVTGTGGPTDTQYF. As DNA, the CDR3 is TGTGCCAGCAGCTCCCGGGTGACCGGGACAGGGGGCCCCACAGATACGCAGTATTTT. The chain links TRBV11-1 to TRBJ2-3; 12 nucleotides agree with TRBD1. Germline CDR1 SGHAT, CDR2 FQDESV (reference sequence). CDR3 size: 19 residues. With 4 bases clipped from V and 2 bases from J, the junction kept 13 bases outside the gene matches.

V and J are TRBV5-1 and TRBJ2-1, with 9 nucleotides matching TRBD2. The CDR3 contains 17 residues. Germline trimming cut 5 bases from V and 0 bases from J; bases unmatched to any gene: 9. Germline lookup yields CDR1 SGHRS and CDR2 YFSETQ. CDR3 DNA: TGCGCCAGCAGGGTAGCGGGGGCCCTTAACTCCTACAATGAGCAGTTCTTC. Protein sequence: CASRVAGALNSYNEQFF.

The CDR3 protein is CAWSVLGGAGYEQYF. The CDR3 DNA is TGTGCCTGGAGTGTACTCGGAGGAGCCGGGTACGAGCAGTACTTC. The rearrangement links TRBV30 to TRBJ2-7; the D gene is possibly TRBD2 (5 bases). The CDR3 length is 15 residues. Germline assignment: CDR1 GTSNPN and CDR2 SVGIG (reference sequence). V was clipped by 0 bases and J by 4 bases, with 16 bases between them.

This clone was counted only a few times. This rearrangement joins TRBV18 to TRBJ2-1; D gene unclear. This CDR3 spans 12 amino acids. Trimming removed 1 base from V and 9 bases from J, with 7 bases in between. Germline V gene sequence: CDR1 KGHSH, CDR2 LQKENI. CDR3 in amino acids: CASSPQSGEQFF. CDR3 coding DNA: TGTGCCAGCTCACCACAGTCGGGTGAGCAGTTCTTC.

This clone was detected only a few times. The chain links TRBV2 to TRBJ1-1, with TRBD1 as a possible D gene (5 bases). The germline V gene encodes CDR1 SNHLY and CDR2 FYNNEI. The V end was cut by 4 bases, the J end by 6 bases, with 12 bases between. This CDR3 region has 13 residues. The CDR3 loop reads CASSALGTAEAFF. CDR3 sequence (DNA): TGTGCCAGCAGTGCCTTGGGGACTGCTGAAGCTTTCTTT.

DNA for the CDR3: TGCAGCGCTTCGGACAGGACCTACGAGCAGTACTTC. Its translation: CSASDRTYEQYF. The gene calls are TRBV29-1 and TRBJ2-7, with 7 bases fitting TRBD1. V dropped 7 bases and J dropped 2; count of bases not matched to a gene: 5. Germline V gene lookup returns CDR1 SQVTM and CDR2 ANQGSEA. This CDR3 region has 12 residues.

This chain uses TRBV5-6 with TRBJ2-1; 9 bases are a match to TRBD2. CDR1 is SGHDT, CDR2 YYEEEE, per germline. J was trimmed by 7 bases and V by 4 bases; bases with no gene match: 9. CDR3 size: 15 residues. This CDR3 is CASSPNGLAGNEQFF. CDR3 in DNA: TGTGCCAGCAGCCCCAACGGGCTAGCGGGAAATGAGCAGTTCTTC.

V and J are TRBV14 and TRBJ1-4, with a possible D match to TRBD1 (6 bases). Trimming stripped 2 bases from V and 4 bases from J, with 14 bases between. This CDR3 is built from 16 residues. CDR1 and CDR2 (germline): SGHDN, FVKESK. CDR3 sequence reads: CASSQLRGGGNEKLFF. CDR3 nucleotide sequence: TGTGCCAGCAGCCAACTCAGGGGAGGGGGTAATGAAAAACTGTTTTTT.

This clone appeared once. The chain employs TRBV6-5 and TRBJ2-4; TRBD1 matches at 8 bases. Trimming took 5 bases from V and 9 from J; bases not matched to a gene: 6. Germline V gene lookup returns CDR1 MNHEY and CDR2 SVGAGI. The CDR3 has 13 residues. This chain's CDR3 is CASSRTGISIQYF. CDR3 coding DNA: TGTGCCAGCAGTCGGACAGGGATAAGCATTCAGTACTTC.

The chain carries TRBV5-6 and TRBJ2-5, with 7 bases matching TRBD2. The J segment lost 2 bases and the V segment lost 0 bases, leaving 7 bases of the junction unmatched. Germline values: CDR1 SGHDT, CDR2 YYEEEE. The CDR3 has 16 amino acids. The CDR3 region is CASSLGGGGGQETQYF. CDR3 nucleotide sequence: TGTGCCAGCAGCTTGGGGGGGGGTGGTGGACAAGAGACCCAGTACTTC.

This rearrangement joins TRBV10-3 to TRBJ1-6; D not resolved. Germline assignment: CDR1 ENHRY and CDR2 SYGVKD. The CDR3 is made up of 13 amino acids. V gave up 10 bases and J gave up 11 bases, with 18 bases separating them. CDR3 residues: CATRVVSEAPLHF. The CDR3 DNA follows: TGTGCCACGAGAGTGGTCTCGGAGGCACCCCTCCACTTT.

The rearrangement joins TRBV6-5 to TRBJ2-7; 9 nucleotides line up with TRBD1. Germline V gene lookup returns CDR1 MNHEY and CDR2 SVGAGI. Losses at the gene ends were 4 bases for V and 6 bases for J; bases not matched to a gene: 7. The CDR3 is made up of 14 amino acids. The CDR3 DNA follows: TGTGCCAGCAGTTCTTGGGACAGGGTATCCGAGCAGTACTTC. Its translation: CASSSWDRVSEQYF.

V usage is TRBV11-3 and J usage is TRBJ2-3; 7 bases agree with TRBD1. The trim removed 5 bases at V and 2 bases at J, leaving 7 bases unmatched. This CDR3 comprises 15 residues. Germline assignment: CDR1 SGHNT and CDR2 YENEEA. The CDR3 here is CASSETGIVTDTQYF. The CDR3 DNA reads TGTGCCAGCAGCGAGACAGGGATCGTCACAGATACGCAGTATTTT.

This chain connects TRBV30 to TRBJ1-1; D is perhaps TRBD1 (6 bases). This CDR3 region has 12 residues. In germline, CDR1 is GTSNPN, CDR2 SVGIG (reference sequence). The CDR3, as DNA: TGTGCTAACCGCCCAGGGGTTGTTGAAGCTTTCTTT. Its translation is CANRPGVVEAFF.

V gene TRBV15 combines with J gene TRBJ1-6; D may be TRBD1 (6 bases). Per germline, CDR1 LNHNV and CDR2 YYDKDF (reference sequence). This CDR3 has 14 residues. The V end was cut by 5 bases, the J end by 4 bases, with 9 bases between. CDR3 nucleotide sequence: TGTGCCACCAGCCCAAGGGGGTATAATTCACCCCTCCACTTT. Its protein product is CATSPRGYNSPLHF.

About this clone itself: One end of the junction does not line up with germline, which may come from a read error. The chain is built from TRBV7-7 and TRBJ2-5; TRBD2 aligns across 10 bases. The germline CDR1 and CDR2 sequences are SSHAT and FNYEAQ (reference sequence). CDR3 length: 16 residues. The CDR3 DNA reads TGTGCTAGCAGCCCCGGTAGCGGGGGGCAGGGGGAGACCCAGTACTTC. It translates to CASSPGSGGQGETQYF.

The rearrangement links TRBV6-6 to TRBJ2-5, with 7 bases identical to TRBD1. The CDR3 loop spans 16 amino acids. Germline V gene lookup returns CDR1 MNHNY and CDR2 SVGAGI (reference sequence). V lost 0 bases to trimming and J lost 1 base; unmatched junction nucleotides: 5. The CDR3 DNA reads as TGTGCCAGCAGTTACTCAGGACAGGACCTCCAAGAGACCCAGTACTTC. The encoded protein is CASSYSGQDLQETQYF.

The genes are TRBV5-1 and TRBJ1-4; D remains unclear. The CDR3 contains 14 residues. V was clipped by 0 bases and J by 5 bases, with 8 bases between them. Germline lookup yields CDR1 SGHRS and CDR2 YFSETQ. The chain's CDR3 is CASSLAGANEKLFF. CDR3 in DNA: TGCGCCAGCAGCTTGGCAGGTGCGAATGAAAAACTGTTTTTT.

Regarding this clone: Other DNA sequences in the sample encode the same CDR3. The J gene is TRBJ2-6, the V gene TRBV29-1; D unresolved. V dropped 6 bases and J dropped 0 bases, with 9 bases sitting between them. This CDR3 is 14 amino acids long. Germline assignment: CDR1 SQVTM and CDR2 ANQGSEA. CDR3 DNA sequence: TGCAGCGTCGGGTCGGGCTCTGGGGCCAACGTCCTGACTTTC. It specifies CSVGSGSGANVLTF.

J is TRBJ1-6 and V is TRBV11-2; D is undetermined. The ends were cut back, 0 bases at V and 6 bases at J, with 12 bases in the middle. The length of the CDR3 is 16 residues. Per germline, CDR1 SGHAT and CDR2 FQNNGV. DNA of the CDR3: TGTGCCAGCAGCTTAGAGGGTCGCGGAGGTAATTCACCCCTCCACTTT. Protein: CASSLEGRGGNSPLHF.